The sample holds one count of the clone carrying this T cell receptor beta chain. Its antigen is still unknown. The CDR3 runs to 20 residues. Germline-derived CDR1 and CDR2 are MDHEN and SYDVKM. The data derive from a study of chemoradiotherapy in HPV16-positive cancers. Study-level points and caveats: Functional assays defining HPV-specific T cells used only a couple of HPV16-positive patients. Candidate HPV-specific clones and E7-related TCR motifs grew in tumor during treatment.

Libraries were prepared by immunoSEQ multiplex PCR; TCRdb keeps only in-frame clonotypes and omits some of them. This sample yields about 15,000 clones, of which roughly 87% are seen a single time; 3.5% to 4.5% belongs to the top ten. This clonotype originated in a human donor with HPV-associated anogenital cancer. Sequenced material: tumor tissue, taken from a patient who underwent chemoradiotherapy. The chain joins TRBV28 to TRBJ2-5; TRBD2 matches 16 bases. The J call may be mistaken, given a closer DNA end match to TRBJ2-7. CDR3 nucleotide sequence: TGTGCCAGCAGTTTTGGATTGGGACTAGCGGGAGGGAGTGGCTCCTACGAGCAGTACTTC. Protein product: CASSFGLGLAGGSGSYEQYF.